Below, 6 T cell receptor beta chains from the same sample are listed, as sequenced in a study of blood T cell repertoires in COVID-19. Profiled with immunoSEQ multiplex PCR; TCRdb holds only in-frame clones, not every one. This table has under 150,000 clones, roughly 88% appearing once. The sample was PBMCs or T cells enriched from blood (not recorded which). These receptors were collected from a woman aged 30 to 39 with acute COVID-19.

This chain links TRBV18 with TRBJ1-5, with D possibly matching TRBD1 (6 bases). Trimming stripped 6 bases from V and 1 base from J, with 19 bases between. Per the germline V gene, CDR1 is KGHSH and CDR2 is LQKENI. The CDR3 length is 17 residues. CDR3 amino acids: CASSTTGGAGSNQPQHF. CDR3 bases: TGTGCCAGCTCCACCACGGGGGGGGCTGGAAGCAATCAGCCCCAGCATTTT.

CDR3 DNA: TGTGCCAGTTCGGAGGGCACCAACGTCCTGACTTTC. Translating gives CASSEGTNVLTF. The chain employs TRBV28 and TRBJ2-6, with TRBD2 as a possible D gene (6 bases). The V end lost 9 bases, the J end lost 8 bases, and 11 bases lay between the germline ends. Per the germline V gene, CDR1 is MDHEN and CDR2 is SYDVKM. The CDR3 length is 12 residues.

The chain has TRBV29-1 and TRBJ1-5, with unresolved D. This CDR3 comprises 13 residues. Germline CDR1 and CDR2: SQVTM and ANQGSEA. The V end lost 4 bases, the J end lost 0 bases, and 7 bases lay between the germline ends. CDR3 in amino acids: CSVGASSNQPQHF. DNA of the CDR3: TGCAGCGTTGGGGCAAGTAGCAATCAGCCCCAGCATTTT.

The chain is built from TRBV6-5 and TRBJ2-7, with D perhaps matching TRBD2 (6 bases). The V gene's germline CDR1 is MNHEY and CDR2 SVGAGI. This CDR3 has 12 amino acids. Trimming left V 6 bases short and J 6 bases short, with 12 bases between. The CDR3: CASRGTGGEQYF. The CDR3 DNA reads TGTGCCAGCAGAGGAACCGGGGGCGAGCAGTACTTC.

The CDR3 DNA is TGTGCCACACAGGATAACTATGGCTACACCTTC. Translating gives CATQDNYGYTF. The chain has TRBV19 and TRBJ1-2; TRBD1 might be the D (5 bases). This CDR3 is 11 amino acids long. V was pared by 10 bases and J by 1 base, with 7 bases between. The germline gives CDR1 LNHDA, CDR2 SQIVND (reference sequence).

The V call is TRBV28, the J call TRBJ2-2; D possibly corresponds to TRBD2 (6 bases). Trimming pared 6 bases from V and 7 bases from J, leaving 9 bases between. CDR3 length: 12 amino acids. Germline V gene sequence: CDR1 MDHEN, CDR2 SYDVKM. The CDR3 protein is CASRPSVGELFF. The CDR3 region has the DNA TGTGCCAGCAGGCCTAGCGTCGGGGAGCTGTTTTTT.